This TCR beta chain was found in a study of Ad26.COV2.S vaccination and SARS-CoV-2 variants. The treatment here: some 20 received Ad26.COV2.S at low or high dose, single or two shots; a few received placebo; per-sample allocation not given. Sampling happened 63 days after the first vaccine or placebo injection. V was pared by 7 bases and J by 10 bases, with 22 bases between. Germline V gene sequence: CDR1 MNHEY, CDR2 SVGAGI. This CDR3 region has 14 residues. Using immunoSEQ multiplex PCR, the repertoire was profiled, and TCRdb retains in-frame clones only, with some absent. The data show some 640,000 clones, with 70% to 90% seen just once and approximately 1.5% held by the top ten.

The input for sequencing was peripheral blood, taken in a trial of Ad26.COV2.S vaccine versus placebo. This clonotype originated in a person aged 18-65 years who received the Ad26.COV2.S COVID-19 vaccine or a placebo. The gene calls are TRBV6-5 and TRBJ1-2, with D possibly being TRBD1 (6 bases). The CDR3 nucleotides read TGTGCCAGCAACCCCCGTGGATATACAGGGTCCTACACCTTC. Amino acids: CASNPRGYTGSYTF.